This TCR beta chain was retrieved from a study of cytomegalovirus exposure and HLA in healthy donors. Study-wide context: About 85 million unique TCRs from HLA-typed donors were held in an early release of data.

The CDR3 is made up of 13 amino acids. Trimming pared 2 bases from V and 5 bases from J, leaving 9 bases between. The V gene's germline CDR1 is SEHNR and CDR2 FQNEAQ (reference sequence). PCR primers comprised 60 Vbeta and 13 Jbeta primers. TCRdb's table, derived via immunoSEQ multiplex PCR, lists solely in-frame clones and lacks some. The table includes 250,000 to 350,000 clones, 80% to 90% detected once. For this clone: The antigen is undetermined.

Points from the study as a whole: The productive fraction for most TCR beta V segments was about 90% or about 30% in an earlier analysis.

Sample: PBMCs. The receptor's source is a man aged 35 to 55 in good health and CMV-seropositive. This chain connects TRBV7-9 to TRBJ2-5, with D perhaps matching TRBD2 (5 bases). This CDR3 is CASSLKEVETQYF. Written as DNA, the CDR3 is TGTGCCAGCAGCTTAAAGGAGGTGGAGACCCAGTACTTC. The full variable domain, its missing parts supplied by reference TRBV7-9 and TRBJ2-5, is DTGVSQNPRHKITKRGQNVTFRCDPISEHNRLYWYRQTLGQGPEFLTYFQNEAQLEKSRLLSDRFSAERPKGSFSTLEIQRTEQGDSAMYLCASSLKEVETQYFGPGTRLLVL.